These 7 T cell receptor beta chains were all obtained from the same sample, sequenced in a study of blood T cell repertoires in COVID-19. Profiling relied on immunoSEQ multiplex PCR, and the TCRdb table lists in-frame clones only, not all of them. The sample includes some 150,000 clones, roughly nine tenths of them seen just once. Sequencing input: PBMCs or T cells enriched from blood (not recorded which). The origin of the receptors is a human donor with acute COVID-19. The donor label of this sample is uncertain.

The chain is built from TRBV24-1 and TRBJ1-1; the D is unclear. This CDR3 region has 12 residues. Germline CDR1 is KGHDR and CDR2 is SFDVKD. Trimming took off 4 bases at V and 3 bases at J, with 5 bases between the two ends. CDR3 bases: TGTGCCACCAGTGACGGTTACACTGAAGCTTTCTTT. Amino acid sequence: CATSDGYTEAFF.

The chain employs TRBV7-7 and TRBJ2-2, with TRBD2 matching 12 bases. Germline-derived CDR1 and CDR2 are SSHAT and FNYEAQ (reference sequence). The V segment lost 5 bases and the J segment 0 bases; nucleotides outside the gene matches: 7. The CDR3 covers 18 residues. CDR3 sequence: CASSPTSGGNTNTGELFF. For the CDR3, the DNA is TGTGCCAGCAGCCCGACTAGCGGGGGCAATACGAACACCGGGGAGCTGTTTTTT.

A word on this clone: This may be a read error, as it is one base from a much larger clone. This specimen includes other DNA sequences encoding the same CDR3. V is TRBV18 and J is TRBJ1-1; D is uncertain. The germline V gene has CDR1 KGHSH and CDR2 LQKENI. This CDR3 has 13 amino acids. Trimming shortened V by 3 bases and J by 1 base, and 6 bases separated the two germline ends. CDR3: CASSPGENTEAFF. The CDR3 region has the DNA TGTGCCAGCTCACCGGGAGAGAACACTGAAGCTTTCTTT.

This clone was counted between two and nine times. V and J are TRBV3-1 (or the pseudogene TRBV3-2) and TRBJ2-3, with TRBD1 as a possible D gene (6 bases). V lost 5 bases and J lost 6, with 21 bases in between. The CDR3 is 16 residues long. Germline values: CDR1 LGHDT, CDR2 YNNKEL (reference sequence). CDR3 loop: CASSFPPTGSLDTQYF. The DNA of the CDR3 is TGTGCCAGCAGCTTCCCCCCAACAGGGAGTCTGGATACGCAGTATTTT.

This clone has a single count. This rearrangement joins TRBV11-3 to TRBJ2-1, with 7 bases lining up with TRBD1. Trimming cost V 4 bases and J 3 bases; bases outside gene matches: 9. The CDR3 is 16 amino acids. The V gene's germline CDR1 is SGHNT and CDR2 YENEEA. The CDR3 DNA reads TGTGCCAGCAGCTCTCGGGACAGCACCTTCTACAATGAGCAGTTCTTC. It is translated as CASSSRDSTFYNEQFF.

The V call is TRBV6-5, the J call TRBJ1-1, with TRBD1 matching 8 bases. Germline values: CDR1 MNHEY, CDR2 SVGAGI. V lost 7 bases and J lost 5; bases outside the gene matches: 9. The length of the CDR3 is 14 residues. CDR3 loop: CASTRRQGPTEAFF. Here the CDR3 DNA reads TGTGCCAGCACTCGCCGACAGGGGCCGACTGAAGCTTTCTTT.

The DNA of the CDR3 is TGTGCCAGCAGTCGCCAGGGGGCCGAGCCCCAGCATTTT. Its translation is CASSRQGAEPQHF. The J gene is TRBJ1-5, the V gene TRBV2; 8 bases are shared with TRBD1. The junction had 5 bases not matched to a gene; V was cut back by 5 bases and J by 8 bases. Germline lookup yields CDR1 SNHLY and CDR2 FYNNEI. The CDR3 runs to 13 residues.